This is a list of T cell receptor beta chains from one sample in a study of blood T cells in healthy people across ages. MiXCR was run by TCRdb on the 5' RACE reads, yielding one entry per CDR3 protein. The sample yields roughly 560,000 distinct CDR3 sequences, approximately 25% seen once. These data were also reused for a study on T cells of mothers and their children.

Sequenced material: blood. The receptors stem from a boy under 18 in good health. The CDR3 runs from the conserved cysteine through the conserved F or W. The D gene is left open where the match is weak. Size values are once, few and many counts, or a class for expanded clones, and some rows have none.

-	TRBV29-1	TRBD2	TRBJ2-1	CSVEGSAGDSYNEQFF	TGCAGCGTTGAAGGATCTGCGGGGGACTCCTACAATGAGCAGTTCTTC
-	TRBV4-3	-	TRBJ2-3	CASSQAWLTDTQYF	TGCGCCAGCAGCCAAGCCTGGCTCACAGATACGCAGTATTTT
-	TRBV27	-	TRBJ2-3	CASSIERTGMRTDTQYF	TGTGCCAGCAGTATCGAACGGACGGGGATGAGGACAGATACGCAGTATTTT
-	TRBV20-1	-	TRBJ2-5	CSANRKGGAETQYF	TGCAGTGCGAATAGGAAAGGGGGGGCAGAGACCCAGTACTTC
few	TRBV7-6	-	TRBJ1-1	CASSLAGAAEAFF	TGTGCCAGCAGCTTAGCAGGGGCAGCTGAAGCTTTCTTT
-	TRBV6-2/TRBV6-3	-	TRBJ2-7	CASSILQGISAYEQYF	TGTGCCAGCAGTATCCTACAGGGAATATCCGCCTACGAGCAGTACTTC
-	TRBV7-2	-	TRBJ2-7	CASSLRSSEQYF	TGTGCCAGCAGCTTAAGGTCTAGTGAGCAGTACTTC
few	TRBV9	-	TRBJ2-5	CASSVEGVLPGETQYF	TGTGCCAGCAGCGTAGAGGGGGTCCTACCGGGGGAGACCCAGTACTTC
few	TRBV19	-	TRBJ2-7	CASSIGQGSYEQYF	TGTGCCAGTAGTATAGGTCAGGGGAGCTACGAGCAGTACTTC
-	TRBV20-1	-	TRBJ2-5	CSARDLKTSPETQYF	TGCAGTGCTAGAGATCTCAAAACTAGCCCAGAGACCCAGTACTTC
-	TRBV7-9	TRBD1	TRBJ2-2	CASSSSRDRATGELFF	TGTGCCAGCAGCTCCTCAAGGGACAGGGCAACCGGGGAGCTGTTTTTT
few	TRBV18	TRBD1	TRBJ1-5	CASSPGDSDQPQHF	TGTGCCAGCTCACCAGGGGACAGTGATCAGCCCCAGCATTTT
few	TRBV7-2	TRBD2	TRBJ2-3	CASSKQLASTDTQYF	TGTGCCAGCAGCAAACAACTAGCGAGCACAGATACGCAGTATTTT
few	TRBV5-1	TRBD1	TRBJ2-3	CASSLRSDREVTDTQYF	TGCGCCAGCAGCCTTCGGAGCGACAGGGAAGTCACAGATACGCAGTATTTT
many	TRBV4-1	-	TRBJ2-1	CASSQDGFYNEQFF	TGCGCCAGCAGCCAAGATGGGTTTTACAATGAGCAGTTCTTC
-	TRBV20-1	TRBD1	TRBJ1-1	CSARSGTGLSEAFF	TGCAGTGCTAGGAGTGGGACAGGGTTATCTGAAGCTTTCTTT
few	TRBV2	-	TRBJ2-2	CASSDGIAGELFF	TGTGCCAGCAGTGACGGGATAGCCGGGGAGCTGTTTTTT
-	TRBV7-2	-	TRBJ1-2	CASSPQSHFLYGYTF	TGTGCCAGCAGCCCCCAATCCCACTTTCTCTATGGCTACACCTTC
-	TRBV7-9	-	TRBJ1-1	CASRSPGVANTEAFF	TGTGCCAGCCGTAGCCCGGGGGTAGCGAACACTGAAGCTTTCTTT
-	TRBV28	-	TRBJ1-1	CASTQGAGSAFF	TGTGCCAGCACCCAGGGTGCAGGGTCGGCTTTCTTT
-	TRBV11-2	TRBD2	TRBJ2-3	CASSLERTSGTDTQYF	TGTGCCAGCAGCTTAGAACGGACTAGCGGCACAGATACGCAGTATTTT
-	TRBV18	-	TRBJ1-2	CASSPRLDNNYGHTF	TGTGCCAGCTCACCGCGGCTGGACAACAACTATGGCCACACCTTC
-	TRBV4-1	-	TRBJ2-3	CASSHPGVEDTQYF	TGCGCCAGCAGCCATCCGGGAGTGGAAGATACGCAGTATTTT
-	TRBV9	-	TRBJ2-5	CASSVISQGAPQETQYF	TGTGCCAGCAGCGTCATATCACAGGGAGCCCCCCAAGAGACCCAGTACTTC
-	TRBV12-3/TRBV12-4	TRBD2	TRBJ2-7	CASSLLAGVPYEQYF	TGTGCCAGCAGTTTACTAGCGGGGGTTCCCTACGAGCAGTACTTC
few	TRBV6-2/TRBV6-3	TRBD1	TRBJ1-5	CASSSTGGVQPQHF	TGTGCCAGCAGTTCTACAGGGGGCGTTCAGCCCCAGCATTTT